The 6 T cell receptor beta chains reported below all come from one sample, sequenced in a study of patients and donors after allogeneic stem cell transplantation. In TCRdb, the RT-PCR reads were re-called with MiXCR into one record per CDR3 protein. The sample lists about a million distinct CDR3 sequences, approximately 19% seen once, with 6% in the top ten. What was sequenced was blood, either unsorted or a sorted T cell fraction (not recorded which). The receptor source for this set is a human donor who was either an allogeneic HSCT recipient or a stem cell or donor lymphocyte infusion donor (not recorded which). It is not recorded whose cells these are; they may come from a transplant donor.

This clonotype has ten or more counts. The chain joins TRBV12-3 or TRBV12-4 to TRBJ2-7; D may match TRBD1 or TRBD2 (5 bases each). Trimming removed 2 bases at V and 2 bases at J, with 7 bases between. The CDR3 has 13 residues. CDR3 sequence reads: CASSLMGPYEQYF. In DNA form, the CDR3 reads TGTGCCAGCAGTTTAATGGGACCCTACGAGCAGTACTTC.

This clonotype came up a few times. The CDR3 is CASSPRLAGVSNEQFF. The CDR3 DNA reads TGCGCCAGCAGCCCCCGACTAGCGGGAGTAAGTAATGAGCAGTTCTTC. V gene TRBV5-1 combines with J gene TRBJ2-1; 12 bases map to TRBD2. Trimming at V came to 4 bases and at J to 7 bases, leaving 9 bases not matched to a gene. CDR1 is SGHRS, CDR2 YFSETQ, per germline. This CDR3 is built from 16 residues.

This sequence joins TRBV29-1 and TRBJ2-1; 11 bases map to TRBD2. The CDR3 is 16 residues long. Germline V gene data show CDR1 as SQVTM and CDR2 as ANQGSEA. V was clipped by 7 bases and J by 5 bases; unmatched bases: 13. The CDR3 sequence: CSGHVPGTSGHNEQFF. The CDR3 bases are TGCAGCGGACATGTCCCCGGGACTAGCGGACACAATGAGCAGTTCTTC.

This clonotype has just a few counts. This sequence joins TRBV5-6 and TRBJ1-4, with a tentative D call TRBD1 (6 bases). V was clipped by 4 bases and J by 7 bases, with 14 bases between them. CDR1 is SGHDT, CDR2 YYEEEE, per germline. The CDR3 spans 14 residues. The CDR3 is CASSPQGLGEKLFF. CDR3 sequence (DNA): TGTGCCAGCAGCCCTCAGGGGCTCGGTGAAAAACTGTTTTTT.

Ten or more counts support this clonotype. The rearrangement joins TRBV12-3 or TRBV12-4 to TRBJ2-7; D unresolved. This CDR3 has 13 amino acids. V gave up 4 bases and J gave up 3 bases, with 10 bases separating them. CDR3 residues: CASSWTPFYEQYF. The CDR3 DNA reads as TGTGCCAGCAGTTGGACCCCGTTCTACGAGCAGTACTTC.

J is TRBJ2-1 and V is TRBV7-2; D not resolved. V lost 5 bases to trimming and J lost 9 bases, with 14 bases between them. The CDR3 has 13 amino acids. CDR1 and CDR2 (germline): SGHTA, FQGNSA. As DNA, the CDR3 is TGTGCCAGCAGCCCACGCCGAAGGAGTGAGCAGTTCTTC. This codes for CASSPRRRSEQFF.